Shown below are 15 T cell receptor beta chains from a single sample sequenced in a study of OX40 agonist ivuxolimab in advanced cancers. Repertoires were generated with immunoSEQ multiplex PCR, while TCRdb's copy carries only in-frame clones and drops some. The sample lists 35,000 to 45,000 clones; under 85% were seen once. Material: CD4+ or CD8+ T cells sorted from blood, obtained in a trial of the OX40 agonist ivuxolimab. The receptor set was obtained from an adult with an advanced solid tumor such as melanoma, head and neck, liver or kidney cancer.

This rearrangement joins TRBV6-6 to TRBJ2-1; TRBD1 or TRBD2 may be the D gene (6 bases each). CDR3 length: 12 amino acids. Germline-derived CDR1 and CDR2 are MNHNY and SVGAGI (reference sequence). V lost 10 bases, J lost 9 bases, and 16 bases lay in between. CDR3 nucleotides: TGTGCCACCTGCAAGGGGGAGGTTGAGCAGTTCTTC. Its translation: CATCKGEVEQFF.

The chain uses TRBV2 and TRBJ1-2; 7 bases fit TRBD1. This CDR3 spans 12 amino acids. V lost 11 bases, J lost 6 bases, and 9 bases stayed unmatched. Germline loops: CDR1 SNHLY, CDR2 FYNNEI. The CDR3 DNA reads as TGTGCCGTACCGGGACAGAGAAATGGCTACACCTTC. It translates to CAVPGQRNGYTF.

In nucleotides, the CDR3 is TGTGCCAGCAGTTTATCAGGGGGCGCAATCTATGGCTACACCTTC. Translated, it gives CASSLSGGAIYGYTF. The chain recombines TRBV27 with TRBJ1-2; 7 bases match TRBD1. Trimming removed 0 bases from V and 4 bases from J; junction bases left unmatched: 5. CDR1 is MNHEY and CDR2 is SMNVEV in the germline V gene (reference sequence). This CDR3 is built from 15 residues.

The chain links TRBV10-1 to TRBJ1-1; D call uncertain. Germline values: CDR1 WNHNN, CDR2 SYGVQD (reference sequence). CDR3 length: 13 residues. Trimming took off 5 bases at V and 1 base at J, with 8 bases between the two ends. CDR3 sequence reads: CASSNPWNTEAFF. CDR3 DNA: TGCGCCAGCAGTAATCCCTGGAACACTGAAGCTTTCTTT.

This clone has only one observation. The rearrangement uses TRBV19 and TRBJ2-7; weak D call: TRBD1 (6 bases). CDR3 length: 14 residues. Germline-derived CDR1 and CDR2 are LNHDA and SQIVND (reference sequence). V was cut by 5 bases and J by 0 bases, with 11 bases left in between. CDR3 sequence reads: CASSPMDSSYEQYF. The DNA for the CDR3 is TGTGCCAGTAGTCCTATGGACAGCTCCTACGAGCAGTACTTC. The whole variable domain, filled in from reference TRBV19 and TRBJ2-7, reads DGGITQSPKYLFRKEGQNVTLSCEQNLNHDAMYWYRQDPGQGLRLIYYSQIVNDFQKGDIAEGYSVSREKKESFPLTVTSAQKNPTAFYLCASSPMDSSYEQYFGPGTRLTVT.

The chain is built from TRBV7-9 and TRBJ1-4; maybe TRBD1 (5 bases). The germline CDR1 and CDR2 sequences are SEHNR and FQNEAQ (reference sequence). V lost 5 bases and J 2 bases, leaving 12 bases between the germline ends. CDR3 length equals 15 residues. This CDR3 reads CASSAPGLTNEKLFF. CDR3 nucleotides: TGTGCCAGCAGCGCCCCGGGACTTACTAATGAAAAACTGTTTTTT.

This chain uses TRBV5-8 with TRBJ1-1, with 7 bases identical to TRBD1. V shed 4 bases, J shed 0 bases, and the junction held 3 bases outside the gene matches. From germline, CDR1 is SGHTS and CDR2 YDEGEE. This CDR3 is built from 14 residues. The CDR3 sequence is CASSLGQMNTEAFF. The CDR3 nucleotides are TGTGCCAGCAGCCTGGGACAGATGAACACTGAAGCTTTCTTT.

V usage is TRBV9 and J usage is TRBJ2-5, with D possibly being TRBD1 or TRBD2 (5 bases each). From germline, CDR1 is SGDLS and CDR2 YYNGEE. The CDR3 consists of 13 residues. The V end lost 0 bases, the J end lost 3 bases, and 6 bases lay between the germline ends. The CDR3 DNA is TGTGCCAGCAGCGTAGGAGGGGAAGAGACCCAGTACTTC. As protein: CASSVGGEETQYF.

This chain joins TRBV5-6 and TRBJ1-6; no definite D call. V was trimmed by 0 bases and J by 8 bases, leaving 6 bases between them. This CDR3 comprises 13 residues. Germline loops: CDR1 SGHDT, CDR2 YYEEEE. The CDR3 bases are TGTGCCAGCAGCTTGGGCCCCTATTCACCCCTCCACTTT. Protein product: CASSLGPYSPLHF.

J is TRBJ2-7 and V is TRBV28; TRBD2 agrees at 11 bases. Germline CDR1 and CDR2: MDHEN and SYDVKM. The J segment lost 3 bases and the V segment lost 7 bases, leaving 8 bases of the junction unmatched. This CDR3 has 15 residues. The CDR3: CASTLLGLADYEQYF. The CDR3 DNA sequence: TGTGCCAGCACTCTCCTGGGACTAGCGGACTACGAGCAGTACTTC.

V usage is TRBV6-6 and J usage is TRBJ2-7; perhaps TRBD1 as D (5 bases). V was clipped by 0 bases and J by 3 bases, with 9 bases between them. CDR3 length: 14 amino acids. CDR1 and CDR2 (germline): MNHNY, SVGAGI (reference sequence). The CDR3 here is CASSYSDRFYEQYF. CDR3 DNA: TGTGCCAGCAGTTACTCAGACAGATTCTACGAGCAGTACTTC.

The CDR3 protein is CASSPTTGSYEQYF. For the CDR3, the DNA is TGTGCCAGCAGTCCAACTACCGGTTCCTACGAGCAGTACTTC. The chain employs TRBV27 and TRBJ2-7; no reliable D call. Trimming cost V 5 bases and J 1 base, with 12 bases left between them. Per germline, CDR1 MNHEY and CDR2 SMNVEV (reference sequence). CDR3 length equals 14 residues.

This chain uses TRBV7-8 with TRBJ2-7; D could derive from TRBD1 or TRBD2 (5 bases each). This CDR3 is built from 17 residues. Trimming shortened V by 5 bases and J by 4 bases, and 24 bases separated the two germline ends. CDR1 and CDR2 from the germline V gene are SGHVS and FQNEAQ. The CDR3 loop reads CASSPWGFEVIEYEQYF. As DNA, the CDR3 is TGTGCCAGCAGCCCTTGGGGGTTTGAGGTCATCGAGTACGAGCAGTACTTC.

This clone occurred once. The chain joins TRBV29-1 to TRBJ1-1, with no clear D. This CDR3 is 11 amino acids long. V was trimmed by 6 bases and J by 11 bases, leaving 16 bases between them. Germline loops: CDR1 SQVTM, CDR2 ANQGSEA. The CDR3 here is CSVLPSTGAFF. The CDR3 nucleotides read TGCAGCGTGTTACCATCCACTGGCGCTTTCTTT.

V usage is TRBV28 and J usage is TRBJ2-7, with 10 bases lining up with TRBD1. The CDR3 sequence is 15 residues long. Germline CDR1 reads MDHEN; CDR2 reads SYDVKM. Germline trimming cut 7 bases from V and 2 bases from J; bases unmatched to any gene: 8. The CDR3 protein is CASTARDRGTYEQYF. CDR3 DNA sequence: TGTGCCAGCACCGCCCGGGACAGGGGTACCTACGAGCAGTACTTC.